This TCR beta chain was documented in a study of PD-1 blockade in classical Hodgkin lymphoma. Study results and caveats: Significantly greater TCR diversity emerged by C4D1 in CD4+ cells but not CD8+ cells. Reports described newly diagnosed patients as having lower baseline TCR diversity than healthy donors. Those achieving complete response showed baseline diversity like newly diagnosed patients.

With regard to this clone: Its cognate antigen is unknown.

Per the germline V gene, CDR1 is MNHEY and CDR2 is SVGAGI. J gave up 5 bases and V 0 bases, and 5 bases lay outside the gene matches. This CDR3 contains 16 residues. Using immunoSEQ multiplex PCR, the repertoire was profiled, and TCRdb retains in-frame clones only, with some absent. The data show about 32,000 clones, around 85% seen once. Regarding time point: cycle 4 day 1 (C4D1), after less than 7 weeks of nivolumab. Following autologous stem cell transplantation, relapse occurred in every patient, and exposure to brentuximab vedotin varied. Complete response, partial response or progressive disease constituted the best responses recorded.

The source was peripheral blood mononuclear cells (PBMCs), collected before the fourth cycle of nivolumab. The sequence derives from a human donor with classical Hodgkin lymphoma. This chain connects TRBV6-5 to TRBJ1-5, with TRBD1 identical over 9 bases. The CDR3 sequence is CASSYSRDRVDQPQHF. The CDR3 nucleotides are TGTGCCAGCAGTTACTCGAGGGACAGGGTGGATCAGCCCCAGCATTTT.